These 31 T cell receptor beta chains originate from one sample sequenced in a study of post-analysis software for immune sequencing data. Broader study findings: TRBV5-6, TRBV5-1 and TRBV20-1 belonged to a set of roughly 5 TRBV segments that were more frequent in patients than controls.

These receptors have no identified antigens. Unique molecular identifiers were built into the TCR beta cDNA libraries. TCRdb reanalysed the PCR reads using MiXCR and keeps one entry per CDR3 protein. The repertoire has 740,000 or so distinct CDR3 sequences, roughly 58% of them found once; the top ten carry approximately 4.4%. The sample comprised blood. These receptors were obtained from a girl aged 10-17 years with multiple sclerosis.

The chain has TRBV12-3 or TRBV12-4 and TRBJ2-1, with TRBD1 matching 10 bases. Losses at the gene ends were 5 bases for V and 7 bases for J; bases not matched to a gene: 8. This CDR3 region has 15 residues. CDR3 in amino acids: CASSKGQGWANEQFF. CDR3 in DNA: TGTGCCAGCAGTAAGGGACAGGGGTGGGCGAATGAGCAGTTCTTC.

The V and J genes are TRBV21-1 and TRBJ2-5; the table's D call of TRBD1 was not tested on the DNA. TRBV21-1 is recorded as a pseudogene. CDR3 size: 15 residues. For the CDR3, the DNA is TGTGCCAGCAGTCCCGTTGCCCCCGGGCGGGAGACCCAGTACTTC. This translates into CASSPVAPGRETQYF.

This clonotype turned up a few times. CDR3 sequence (DNA): TGTGCCAGCAGCTTCCCGGGGCGCACAGATACGCAGTATTTT. Protein: CASSFPGRTDTQYF. This chain uses TRBV7-3 with TRBJ2-3, with D perhaps being TRBD1 or TRBD2 (5 bases each). Germline V gene data show CDR1 as SGHTA and CDR2 as FQGTGA. The V and J ends lost 3 bases and 1 base respectively, with 8 bases between them. The CDR3 is made up of 14 amino acids.

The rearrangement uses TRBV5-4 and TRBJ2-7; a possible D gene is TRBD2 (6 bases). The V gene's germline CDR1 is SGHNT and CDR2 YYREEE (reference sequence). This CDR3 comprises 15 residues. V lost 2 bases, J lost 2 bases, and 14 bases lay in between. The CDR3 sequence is CASSLVSGGAYEQYF. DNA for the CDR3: TGTGCCAGCAGCTTAGTTTCCGGGGGAGCCTACGAGCAGTACTTC. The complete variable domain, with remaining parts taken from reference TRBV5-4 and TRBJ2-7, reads ETGVTQSPTHLIKTRGQQVTLRCSSQSGHNTVSWYQQALGQGPQFIFQYYREEENGRGNFPPRFSGLQFPNYSSELNVNALELDDSALYLCASSLVSGGAYEQYFGPGTRLTVT.

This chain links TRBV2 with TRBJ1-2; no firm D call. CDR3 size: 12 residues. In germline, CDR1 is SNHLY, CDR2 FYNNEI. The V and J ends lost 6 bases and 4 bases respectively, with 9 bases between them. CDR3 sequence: CASSQSTYGYTF. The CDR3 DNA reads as TGTGCCAGCAGCCAGAGTACCTATGGCTACACCTTC. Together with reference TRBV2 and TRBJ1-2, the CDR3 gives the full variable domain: EPEVTQTPSHQVTQMGQEVILRCVPISNHLYFYWYRQILGQKVEFLVSFYNNEISEKSEIFDDQFSVERPDGSNFTLKIRSTKLEDSAMYFCASSQSTYGYTFGSGTRLTVV.

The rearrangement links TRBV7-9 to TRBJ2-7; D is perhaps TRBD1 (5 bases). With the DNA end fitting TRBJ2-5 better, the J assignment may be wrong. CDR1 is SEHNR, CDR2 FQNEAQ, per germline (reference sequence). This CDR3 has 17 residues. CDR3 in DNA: TGTGCCAGCAGCTCCTTACCAGGGCCGAGAGGACAAGAGACCCAGTACTTC. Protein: CASSSLPGPRGQETQYF.

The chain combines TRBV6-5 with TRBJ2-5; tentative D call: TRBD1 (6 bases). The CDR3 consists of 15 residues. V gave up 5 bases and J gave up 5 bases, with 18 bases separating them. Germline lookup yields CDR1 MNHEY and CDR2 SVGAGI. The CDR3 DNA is TGTGCCAGCAGTCAAGGGACACCCCGAGGGGAGACCCAGTACTTC. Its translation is CASSQGTPRGETQYF.

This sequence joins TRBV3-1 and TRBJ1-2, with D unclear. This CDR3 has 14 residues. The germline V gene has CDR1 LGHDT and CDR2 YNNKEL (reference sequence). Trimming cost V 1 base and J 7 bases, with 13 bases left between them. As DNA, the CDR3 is TGTGCCAGCAGCCAAGGGACGCCGCCGGGTGGCTACACCTTC. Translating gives CASSQGTPPGGYTF.

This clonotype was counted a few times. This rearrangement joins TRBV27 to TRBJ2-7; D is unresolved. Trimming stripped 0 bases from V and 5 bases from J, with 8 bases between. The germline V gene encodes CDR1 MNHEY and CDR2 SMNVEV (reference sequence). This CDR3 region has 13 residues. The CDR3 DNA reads TGTGCCAGCAGTTTATCAGGGTCCCACGAGCAGTACTTC. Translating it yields CASSLSGSHEQYF.

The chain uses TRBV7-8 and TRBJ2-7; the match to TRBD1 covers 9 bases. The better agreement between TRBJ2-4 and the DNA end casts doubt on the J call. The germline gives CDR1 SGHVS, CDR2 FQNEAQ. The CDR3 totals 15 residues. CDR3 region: CASSLRQGGENIQYF. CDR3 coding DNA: TGTGCCAGCAGCCTGAGACAGGGGGGGGAGAACATTCAGTACTTC.

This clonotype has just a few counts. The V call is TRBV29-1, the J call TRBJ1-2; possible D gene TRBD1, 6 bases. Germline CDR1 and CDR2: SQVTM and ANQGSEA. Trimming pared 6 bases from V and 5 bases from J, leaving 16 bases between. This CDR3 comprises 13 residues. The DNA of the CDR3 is TGCAGCGTGGAGTCAGGGGCGAGATATGGCTACACCTTC. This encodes CSVESGARYGYTF.

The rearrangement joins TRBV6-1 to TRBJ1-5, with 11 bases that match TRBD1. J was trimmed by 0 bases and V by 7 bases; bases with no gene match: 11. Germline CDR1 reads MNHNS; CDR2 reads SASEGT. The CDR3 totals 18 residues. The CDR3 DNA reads TGTGCCAGCATTCGAGGACAGGGGGCAGGAGGTAGCAATCAGCCCCAGCATTTT. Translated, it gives CASIRGQGAGGSNQPQHF.

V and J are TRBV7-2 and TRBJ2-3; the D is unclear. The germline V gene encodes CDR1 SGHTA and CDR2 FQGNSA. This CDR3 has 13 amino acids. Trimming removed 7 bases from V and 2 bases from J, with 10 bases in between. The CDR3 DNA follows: TGTGCCAGCAAGTCGGCGGACACAGATACGCAGTATTTT. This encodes CASKSADTDTQYF.

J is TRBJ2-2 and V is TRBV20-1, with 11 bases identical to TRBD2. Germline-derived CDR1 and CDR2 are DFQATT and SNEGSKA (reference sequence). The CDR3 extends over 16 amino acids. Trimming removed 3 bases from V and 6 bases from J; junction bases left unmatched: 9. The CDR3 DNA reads TGCAGTGCTAGGGATGGTAGCGGGAGGGGTGCCGGGGAGCTGTTTTTT. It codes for CSARDGSGRGAGELFF.

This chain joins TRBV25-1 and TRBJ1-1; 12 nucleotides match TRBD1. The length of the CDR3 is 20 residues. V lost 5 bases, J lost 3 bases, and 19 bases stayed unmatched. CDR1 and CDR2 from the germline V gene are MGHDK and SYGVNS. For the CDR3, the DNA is TGTGCCAGCAGTACTCCCCCCGGGACAGGGGGCGCCGGTCGGTACACTGAAGCTTTCTTT. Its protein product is CASSTPPGTGGAGRYTEAFF.

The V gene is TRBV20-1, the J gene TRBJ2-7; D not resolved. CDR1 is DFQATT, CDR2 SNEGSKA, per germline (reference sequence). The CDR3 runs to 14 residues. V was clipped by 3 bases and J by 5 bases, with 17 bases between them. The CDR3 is CSARKIDSGDEQYF. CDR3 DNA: TGCAGTGCTAGGAAAATTGATTCTGGGGACGAGCAGTACTTC.

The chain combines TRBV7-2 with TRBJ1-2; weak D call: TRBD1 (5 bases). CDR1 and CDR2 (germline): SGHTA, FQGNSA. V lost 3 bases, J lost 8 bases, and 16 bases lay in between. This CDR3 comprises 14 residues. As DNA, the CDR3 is TGTGCCAGCAGCTTGACCGGGACGGTGGGGGGCTACACCTTC. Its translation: CASSLTGTVGGYTF.

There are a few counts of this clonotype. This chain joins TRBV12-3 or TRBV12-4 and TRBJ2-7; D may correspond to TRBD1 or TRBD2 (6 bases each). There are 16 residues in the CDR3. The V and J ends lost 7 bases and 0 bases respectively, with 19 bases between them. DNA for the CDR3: TGTGCCAGCATACTAGGCGAGGGGGGAAACTCCTACGAGCAGTACTTC. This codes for CASILGEGGNSYEQYF.

The CDR3 coding sequence is TGTGCCAGCGGCAATTGGCGGGGGGAATTCAATGAGCAGTTCTTC. Translated: CASGNWRGEFNEQFF. The gene calls are TRBV3-1 and TRBJ2-1; 8 positions agree with TRBD2. Germline V gives CDR1 LGHDT, CDR2 YNNKEL (reference sequence). This CDR3 comprises 15 residues. The V gene end was trimmed by 8 bases and the J gene end by 6 bases; junction bases not matched to a gene: 12.

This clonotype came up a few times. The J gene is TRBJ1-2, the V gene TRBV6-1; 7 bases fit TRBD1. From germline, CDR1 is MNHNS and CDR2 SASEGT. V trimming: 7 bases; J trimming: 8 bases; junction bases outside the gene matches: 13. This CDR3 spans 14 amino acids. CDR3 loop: CASNDRASGGGYTF. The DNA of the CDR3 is TGTGCCAGCAATGACAGGGCTTCCGGGGGAGGCTACACCTTC.

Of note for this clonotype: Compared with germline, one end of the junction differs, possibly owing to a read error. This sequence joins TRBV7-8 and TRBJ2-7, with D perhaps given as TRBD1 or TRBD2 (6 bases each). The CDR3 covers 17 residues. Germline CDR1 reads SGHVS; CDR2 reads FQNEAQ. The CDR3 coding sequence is TGTGCCAGCAGTTTAGGGGGGCTAGCCGAAAGCTCCTACGAGCAGTACTTC. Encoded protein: CASSLGGLAESSYEQYF.

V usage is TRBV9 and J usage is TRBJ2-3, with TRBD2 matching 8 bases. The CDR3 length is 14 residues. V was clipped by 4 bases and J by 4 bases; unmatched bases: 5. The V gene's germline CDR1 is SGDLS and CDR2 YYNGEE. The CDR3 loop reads CASSLSGNSDTQYF. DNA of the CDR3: TGTGCCAGCAGCCTTAGCGGGAACTCAGATACGCAGTATTTT.

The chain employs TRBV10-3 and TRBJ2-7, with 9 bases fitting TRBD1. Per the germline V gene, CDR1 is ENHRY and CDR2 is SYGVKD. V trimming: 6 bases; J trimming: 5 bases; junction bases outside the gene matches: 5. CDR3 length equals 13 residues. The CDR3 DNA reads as TGTGCCATCAGGGGGACAGGGAAAAACGAGCAGTACTTC. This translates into CAIRGTGKNEQYF.

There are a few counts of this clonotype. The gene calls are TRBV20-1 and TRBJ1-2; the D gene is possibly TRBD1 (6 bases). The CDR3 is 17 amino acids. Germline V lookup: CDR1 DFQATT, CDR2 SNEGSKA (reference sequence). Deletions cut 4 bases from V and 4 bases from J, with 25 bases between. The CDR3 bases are TGCAGTGCTATACCCCTCGACCTCTCAGGGGAGGGCTATGGCTACACCTTC. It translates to CSAIPLDLSGEGYGYTF.

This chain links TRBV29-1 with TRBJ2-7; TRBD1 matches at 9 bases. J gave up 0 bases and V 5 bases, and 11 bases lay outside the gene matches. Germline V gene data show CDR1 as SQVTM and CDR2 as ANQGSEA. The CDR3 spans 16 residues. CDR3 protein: CSVFSAGTGTSYEQYF. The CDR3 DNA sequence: TGCAGCGTTTTTTCTGCCGGGACAGGGACCTCCTACGAGCAGTACTTC.

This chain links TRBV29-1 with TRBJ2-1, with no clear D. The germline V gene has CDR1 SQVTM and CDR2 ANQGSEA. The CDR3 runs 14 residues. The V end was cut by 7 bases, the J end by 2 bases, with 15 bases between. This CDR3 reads CSAPGSVTYNEQFF. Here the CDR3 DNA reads TGCAGCGCCCCCGGTTCCGTTACCTACAATGAGCAGTTCTTC.

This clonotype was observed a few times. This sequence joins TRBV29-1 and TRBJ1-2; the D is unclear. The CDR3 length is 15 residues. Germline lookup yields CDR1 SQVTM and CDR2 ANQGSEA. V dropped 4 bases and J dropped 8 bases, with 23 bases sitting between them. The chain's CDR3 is CSVGQRNFIWSGYTF. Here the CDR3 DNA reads TGCAGCGTTGGGCAGAGGAATTTTATTTGGAGCGGCTACACCTTC.

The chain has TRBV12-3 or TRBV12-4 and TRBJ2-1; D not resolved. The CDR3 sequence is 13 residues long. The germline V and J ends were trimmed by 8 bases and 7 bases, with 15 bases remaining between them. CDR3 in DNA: TGTGCCAGCGATACAAGAGACGGGAATGAGCAGTTCTTC. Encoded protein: CASDTRDGNEQFF.

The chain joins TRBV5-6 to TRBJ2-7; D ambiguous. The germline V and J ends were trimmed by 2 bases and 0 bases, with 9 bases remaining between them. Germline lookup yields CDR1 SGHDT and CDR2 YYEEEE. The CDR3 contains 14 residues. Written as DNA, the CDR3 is TGTGCCAGCAGCTTTCTGCCCGTCTCCTACGAGCAGTACTTC. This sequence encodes CASSFLPVSYEQYF. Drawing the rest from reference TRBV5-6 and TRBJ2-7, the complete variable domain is DAGVTQSPTHLIKTRGQQVTLRCSPKSGHDTVSWYQQALGQGPQFIFQYYEEEERQRGNFPDRFSGHQFPNYSSELNVNALLLGDSALYLCASSFLPVSYEQYFGPGTRLTVT.

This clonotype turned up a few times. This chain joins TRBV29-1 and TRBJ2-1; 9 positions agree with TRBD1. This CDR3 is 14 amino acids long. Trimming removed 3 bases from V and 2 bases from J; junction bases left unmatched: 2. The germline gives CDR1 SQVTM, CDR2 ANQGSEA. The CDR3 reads CSVEGDRAYNEQFF. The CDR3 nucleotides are TGCAGCGTTGAGGGGGACAGGGCCTACAATGAGCAGTTCTTC.

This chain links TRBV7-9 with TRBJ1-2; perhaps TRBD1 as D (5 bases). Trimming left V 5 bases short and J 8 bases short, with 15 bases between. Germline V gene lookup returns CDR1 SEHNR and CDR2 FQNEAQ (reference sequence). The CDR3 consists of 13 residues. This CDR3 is CASSPPGFKGYTF. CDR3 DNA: TGTGCCAGCAGCCCCCCAGGGTTTAAGGGCTACACCTTC.